This T cell receptor (beta chain) was profiled in a study of identical twins. Study observations and caveats: Twin-shared out-of-frame alpha sequences showed excess low generation probability.

V lost 2 bases and J 3 bases, leaving 11 bases between the germline ends. The CDR3 consists of 15 residues. Ten or more counts support this clonotype. Its target is unknown. TCRdb processed the 5' RACE reads anew with MiXCR; each CDR3 protein has one entry. Found here are 1.5 million to 2 million distinct CDR3 sequences, around a third of them singletons; the top ten hold about 0.27%. The sequenced material came from cord blood. This TCR was sampled from a newborn girl in good health. This chain joins TRBV12-3 or TRBV12-4 and TRBJ1-5, with D hard to call. The CDR3 DNA reads as TGTGCCAGCAGTTTATCGGGTGGCCTCAATCAGCCCCAGCATTTT. Its protein is CASSLSGGLNQPQHF.